This T cell receptor (beta chain) is drawn from a study of shared clonotypes between healthy human individuals. The V and J ends lost 1 base and 1 base respectively, with 14 bases between them. This CDR3 spans 16 amino acids. The germline V gene encodes CDR1 SGHAT and CDR2 FQNNGV. Generated by immunoSEQ multiplex PCR, the TCRdb table keeps only in-frame clones and is missing some. The sample carries 800,000 to 1,200,000 clones, approximately 78% recorded once. Sequenced input: memory CD4+ T cells from PBMCs. Subset reported: CD45RA-negative fraction. The clonotype comes from a man aged 18 to 29 in good health. Some clones in this sample may be carry-over from other donors' samples. The chain joins TRBV11-2 to TRBJ2-7, with a possible D match to TRBD1 (6 bases). The CDR3 is CASSLVAKTGSYEQYF. In DNA, the CDR3 is TGTGCCAGCAGCTTAGTTGCAAAGACAGGATCCTACGAGCAGTACTTC.